A single sample gave rise to the 21 T cell receptor beta chains below, sequenced in a study of blood T cell repertoires in COVID-19. Clones were read by immunoSEQ multiplex PCR, and TCRdb kept only the in-frame ones, dropping some. This table has some 210,000 clones, 89% appearing once. The specimen was peripheral blood. All receptors derive from a woman between 40 and 50 years old with acute or convalescent COVID-19.

The chain couples TRBV23-1 to TRBJ2-7; no clear D gene. TRBV23-1 is marked as an open reading frame, function uncertain. The V end lost 1 base, the J end lost 2 bases, and 6 bases lay between the germline ends. The CDR3 contains 13 residues. This CDR3 reads CASSQLQPYEQYV. Written as DNA, the CDR3 is TGCGCCAGCAGTCAATTACAACCCTACGAGCAGTACGTC.

This clone appeared once. The chain links TRBV4-1 to TRBJ2-7; TRBD2 matches at 9 bases. CDR1 is MGHRA, CDR2 YSYEKL, per germline. There are 16 residues in the CDR3. The junction had 10 bases not matched to a gene; V was cut back by 2 bases and J by 5 bases. The CDR3 protein is CASSQLYSGGSHEQYV. CDR3 DNA: TGCGCCAGCAGCCAACTCTATAGCGGGGGTAGCCACGAGCAGTACGTC.

The rearrangement uses TRBV13 and TRBJ1-2, with 7 nucleotides matching TRBD1. Germline CDR1 is PRHDT and CDR2 is FYEKMQ (reference sequence). The length of the CDR3 is 17 residues. V lost 4 bases and J lost 1; bases outside the gene matches: 12. Here the CDR3 reads CASSSTGDSPVNYGYTF. CDR3 nucleotides: TGTGCCAGCAGCTCCACGGGGGACAGTCCTGTTAACTATGGCTACACCTTC.

The chain has TRBV2 and TRBJ2-3; 7 bases are a match to TRBD1. The V and J ends lost 6 bases and 2 bases, in that order; junction bases with no gene match: 11. CDR3 length equals 16 residues. Germline values: CDR1 SNHLY, CDR2 FYNNEI. CDR3 protein: CASREQQGTSTDTQYF. The DNA of the CDR3 is TGTGCCAGCAGGGAACAACAGGGGACCTCCACAGATACGCAGTATTTT.

The chain combines TRBV7-2 with TRBJ1-4; no firm D call. Per germline, CDR1 SGHTA and CDR2 FQGNSA. The length of the CDR3 is 15 residues. Trimming shortened V by 5 bases and J by 6 bases, and 16 bases separated the two germline ends. The CDR3 region has the DNA TGTGCCAGCAGCCCGGAGGCGATGAAATATGAAAAACTGTTTTTT. Protein sequence: CASSPEAMKYEKLFF.

V is TRBV11-2 and J is TRBJ2-1; TRBD1 aligns across 9 bases. Germline V lookup: CDR1 SGHAT, CDR2 FQNNGV. This CDR3 region has 16 residues. V lost 1 base to trimming and J lost 5 bases; unmatched junction nucleotides: 6. CDR3 residues: CASSLAEDRGHNEQFF. CDR3 coding DNA: TGTGCCAGCAGCTTAGCTGAGGACAGGGGCCACAATGAGCAGTTCTTC.

This clone turned up a few times. V and J are TRBV9 and TRBJ1-1, with D unclear. The CDR3 spans 13 residues. V dropped 4 bases and J dropped 4 bases, with 11 bases sitting between them. Germline CDR1 reads SGDLS; CDR2 reads YYNGEE. Here the CDR3 DNA reads TGTGCCAGCAGCCGCCGTCAGGCCACTGAAGCTTTCTTT. This sequence encodes CASSRRQATEAFF.

The chain links TRBV6-4 to TRBJ2-2; tentatively, D is TRBD2 (5 bases). The germline gives CDR1 MRHNA, CDR2 SNTAGT. This CDR3 contains 14 residues. V shed 7 bases and J shed 7 bases, with 16 bases lying between them. The CDR3 reads CASIPSGLGGELFF. CDR3 in DNA: TGTGCCAGCATCCCGTCGGGGTTGGGCGGGGAGCTGTTTTTT.

The chain has TRBV19 and TRBJ2-1; 11 bases line up with TRBD2. V shed 4 bases and J 4 bases; nucleotides not matched to a gene: 0. Germline V gene data show CDR1 as LNHDA and CDR2 as SQIVND (reference sequence). CDR3 length: 14 residues. CDR3 sequence: CASSTSGGYNEQFF. The DNA of the CDR3 is TGTGCCAGTAGTACTAGCGGGGGGTACAATGAGCAGTTCTTC.

Notes on this clone: A junction boundary mismatches the germline segment, possibly from a read error. This chain connects TRBV19 to TRBJ2-5, with TRBD2 matching 10 bases. This CDR3 region has 19 residues. Germline V gives CDR1 LNHDA, CDR2 SQIVND (reference sequence). The CDR3 nucleotides are TGTGCCAGTAGCATGGGCAGCGGGGGGGCCGGTCCCTACCAGGAGACCCAGTACTTC. This gives the protein CASSMGSGGAGPYQETQYF.

The chain joins TRBV6-1 to TRBJ2-2; TRBD2 matches 8 bases. Germline loops: CDR1 MNHNS, CDR2 SASEGT. Losses at the gene ends were 2 bases for V and 1 base for J; bases not matched to a gene: 9. The CDR3 is 18 residues long. CDR3 protein: CASSELGLAGWNTGELFF. In DNA form, the CDR3 reads TGTGCCAGCAGTGAACTGGGGCTAGCGGGTTGGAACACCGGGGAGCTGTTTTTT.

The gene calls are TRBV7-2 and TRBJ2-1, with TRBD2 identical over 12 bases. Trimming took 1 base from V and 8 from J; bases not matched to a gene: 3. This CDR3 region has 15 residues. CDR1 and CDR2 (germline): SGHTA, FQGNSA. CDR3 loop: CASSLGLAGGDEQFF. CDR3 bases: TGTGCCAGCAGCTTAGGGCTAGCGGGGGGGGATGAGCAGTTCTTC.

The chain recombines TRBV29-1 with TRBJ2-1; 13 positions match TRBD2. Germline CDR1 SQVTM, CDR2 ANQGSEA. CDR3 length equals 17 residues. Trimming took 4 bases from V and 7 from J; bases not matched to a gene: 13. The CDR3 DNA reads TGCAGCGTTGGCGGGACTAGCGGGGTTCTCGCGGCAAATGAGCAGTTCTTC. Protein product: CSVGGTSGVLAANEQFF.

This clone was detected once. The V and J genes are TRBV25-1 and TRBJ1-6, with D unclear. V was shortened by 6 bases and J by 6 bases, with 15 bases between the two germline ends. In germline, CDR1 is MGHDK, CDR2 SYGVNS. This CDR3 spans 15 amino acids. In DNA form, the CDR3 reads TGTGCCAGCAGGGAGCCTGGCCTGGGTAATTCACCCCTCCACTTT. Translating it yields CASREPGLGNSPLHF.

The J gene is TRBJ2-1, the V gene TRBV9; D uncertain. Germline V gene data show CDR1 as SGDLS and CDR2 as YYNGEE. The V gene lost 2 bases and the J gene lost 1 base, with 10 bases spanning the gap. The CDR3 totals 15 residues. The CDR3 bases are TGTGCCAGCAGCGTCGCAGGTGTATCCTACAATGAGCAGTTCTTC. Translation: CASSVAGVSYNEQFF.

The rearrangement joins TRBV6-4 to TRBJ1-1, with D unclear. The germline V gene encodes CDR1 MRHNA and CDR2 SNTAGT. V was clipped by 1 base and J by 1 base, with 10 bases between them. This CDR3 comprises 15 residues. The CDR3 nucleotides read TGTGCCAGCAGTGACTGGGAGGTCCGGAACACTGAAGCTTTCTTT. Translating gives CASSDWEVRNTEAFF.

The chain recombines TRBV18 with TRBJ1-5, with D maybe TRBD1 (6 bases). With 6 bases removed from V and 1 base from J, the gap between germline ends came to 10 bases. The germline V gene has CDR1 KGHSH and CDR2 LQKENI. The CDR3 runs to 14 residues. The CDR3 protein is CASSGGASNQPQHF. The CDR3 DNA sequence: TGTGCCAGCTCCGGGGGGGCAAGCAATCAGCCCCAGCATTTT.

The genes are TRBV7-8 and TRBJ2-2; 7 nucleotides agree with TRBD1. Trimming cost V 5 bases and J 0 bases; bases outside gene matches: 9. The CDR3 spans 17 residues. Germline-derived CDR1 and CDR2 are SGHVS and FQNEAQ. CDR3 coding DNA: TGTGCCAGCAGCATCTCGGGACAGTTCGCGAACACCGGGGAGCTGTTTTTT. It is translated as CASSISGQFANTGELFF.

This clone was picked up a small number of times. The genes are TRBV21-1 and TRBJ1-3; the table names TRBD1, a call not compared with the DNA. TRBV21-1 represents a pseudogene. The CDR3 runs to 16 residues. The CDR3: CASSDLQGYSGNTIYF. Here the CDR3 DNA reads TGTGCCAGCAGCGATTTACAGGGTTACTCTGGAAACACCATATATTTT.

This chain links TRBV29-1 with TRBJ1-1; maybe TRBD1 (5 bases). The ends were cut back, 7 bases at V and 5 bases at J, with 17 bases in the middle. The CDR3 has 13 amino acids. Looked up from germline, CDR1 is SQVTM and CDR2 is ANQGSEA. CDR3 amino acids: CSGGEVGDTEAFF. The CDR3 nucleotides read TGCAGCGGGGGGGAGGTGGGAGATACTGAAGCTTTCTTT.

This chain connects TRBV19 to TRBJ1-2; D remains unclear. The V gene's germline CDR1 is LNHDA and CDR2 SQIVND (reference sequence). CDR3 length: 14 amino acids. Trimming removed 3 bases at V and 5 bases at J, with 13 bases between. The CDR3 nucleotides are TGTGCCAGTAGTATCCGTTCGGGAAATTATGGCTACACCTTC. Protein: CASSIRSGNYGYTF.